The clone carrying this T cell receptor beta chain was seen only a few times. The antigen remains unidentified. Authors of the study amplified TCR beta CDR3 regions from RNA transcripts. First-round RT-PCR targeting the TCR CDR3 was performed with the HTBI primer set. Using its own MiXCR run on the multiplex PCR reads, TCRdb lists one record per CDR3 protein. Of some 320,000 distinct CDR3 sequences in the sample, roughly 15% were seen once. The data were obtained in a study of T cells in Graves' hyperthyroidism and ophthalmopathy. For the diagnoses, clinical symptoms, serum thyroxine and TRAb, thyroid ultrasound and orbital computed tomography were used. PBMCs were derived from about 9.1 ml fresh peripheral blood. Overall study results and limits: Blood shared most expanded thyroid clonotypes above 0.001.

The CDR3 runs 14 residues. The germline CDR1 and CDR2 sequences are SGHKS and YYEKEE (reference sequence). The V and J ends lost 2 bases and 2 bases, in that order; junction bases with no gene match: 0. The chain combines TRBV5-5 with TRBJ2-1, with 8 bases lining up with TRBD2. The source of this sequence is a woman between 40 and 50 years old with Graves' ophthalmopathy. The sample taken for sequencing was blood. The CDR3 sequence is CASSFSGTYNEQFF. The CDR3 DNA reads TGTGCCAGCAGCTTTAGCGGGACCTACAATGAGCAGTTCTTC.